The clone carrying this T cell receptor (beta chain) has only one observation. What it binds is not known. PCR was performed using 60 Vbeta and 13 Jbeta primers. Produced via immunoSEQ multiplex PCR; TCRdb's table is partial and in-frame only. The sample holds over 150,000 clones, roughly 81% seen once. The germline CDR1 and CDR2 sequences are SNHLY and FYNNEI. The CDR3 extends over 11 amino acids. Trimming cost V 6 bases and J 4 bases, with 5 bases left between them. Nominal health characterized the donors when sampled, though unrecorded immune exposures were likely. The data are from a study of cytomegalovirus exposure and HLA in healthy donors. Study-level points and caveats: Fewer N-insertions (relative to the roughly 630-donor mean) were reportedly seen in an Asian-associated ancestry cluster in a later analysis.

This sequence joins TRBV2 and TRBJ2-3; D not resolved. Sequencing was done on a sample of PBMCs. The sequence came from a man between 25 and 39 years old in good health and CMV-seropositive. The CDR3 loop reads CASSVADTQYF. The CDR3 region has the DNA TGTGCCAGCAGCGTAGCAGATACGCAGTATTTT.